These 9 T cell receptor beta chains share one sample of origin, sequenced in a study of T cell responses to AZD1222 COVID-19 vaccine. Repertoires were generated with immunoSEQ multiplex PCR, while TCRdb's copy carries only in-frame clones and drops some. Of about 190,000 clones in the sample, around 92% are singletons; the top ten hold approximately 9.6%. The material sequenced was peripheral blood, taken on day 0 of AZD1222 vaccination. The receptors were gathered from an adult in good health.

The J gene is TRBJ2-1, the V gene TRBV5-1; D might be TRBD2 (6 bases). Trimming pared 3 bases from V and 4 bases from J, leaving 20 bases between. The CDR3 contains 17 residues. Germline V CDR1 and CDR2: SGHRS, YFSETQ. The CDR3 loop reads CASSWLGGAIVYNEQFF. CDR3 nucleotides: TGCGCCAGCAGCTGGTTAGGAGGGGCAATAGTATACAATGAGCAGTTCTTC.

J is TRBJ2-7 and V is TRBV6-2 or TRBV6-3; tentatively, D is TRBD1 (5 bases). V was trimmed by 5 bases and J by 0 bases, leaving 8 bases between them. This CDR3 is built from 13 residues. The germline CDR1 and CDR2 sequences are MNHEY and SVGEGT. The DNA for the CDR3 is TGTGCCAGCAGTAGGACAACCTCCTACGAGCAGTACTTC. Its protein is CASSRTTSYEQYF.

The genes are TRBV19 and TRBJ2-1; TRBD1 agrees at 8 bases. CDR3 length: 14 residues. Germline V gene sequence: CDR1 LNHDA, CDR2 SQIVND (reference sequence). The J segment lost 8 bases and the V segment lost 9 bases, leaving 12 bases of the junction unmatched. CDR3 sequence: CASQKADRVHEQFF. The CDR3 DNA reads TGTGCCAGCCAGAAAGCGGACAGGGTCCATGAGCAGTTCTTC.

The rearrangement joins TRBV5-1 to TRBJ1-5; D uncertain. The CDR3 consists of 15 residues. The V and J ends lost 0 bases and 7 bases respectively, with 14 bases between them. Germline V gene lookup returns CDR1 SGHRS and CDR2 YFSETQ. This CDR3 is CASSLAGNLGQPQHF. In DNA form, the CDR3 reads TGCGCCAGCAGCTTGGCGGGTAATTTGGGGCAGCCCCAGCATTTT.

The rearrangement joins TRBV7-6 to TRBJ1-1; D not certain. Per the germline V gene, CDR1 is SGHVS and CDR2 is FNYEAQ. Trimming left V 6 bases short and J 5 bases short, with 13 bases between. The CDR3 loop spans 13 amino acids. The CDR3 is CASSPAGGTEAFF. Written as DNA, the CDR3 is TGTGCCAGCAGTCCGGCGGGAGGGACTGAAGCTTTCTTT.

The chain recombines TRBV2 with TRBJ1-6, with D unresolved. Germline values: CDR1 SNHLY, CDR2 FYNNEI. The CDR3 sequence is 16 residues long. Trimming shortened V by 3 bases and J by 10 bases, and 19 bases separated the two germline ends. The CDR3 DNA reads TGTGCCAGCAGTGAGCAGACCTCCGTGGTAGGATCACCCCTCCACTTT. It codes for CASSEQTSVVGSPLHF.

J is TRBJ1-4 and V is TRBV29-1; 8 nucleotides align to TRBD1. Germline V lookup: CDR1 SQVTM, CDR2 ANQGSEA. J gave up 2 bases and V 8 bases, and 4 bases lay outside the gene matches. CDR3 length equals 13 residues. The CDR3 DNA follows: TGCAGCATCCGACAGGGGACTAATGAAAAACTGTTTTTT. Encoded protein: CSIRQGTNEKLFF. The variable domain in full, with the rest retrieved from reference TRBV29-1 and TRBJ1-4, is SAVISQKPSRDICQRGTSLTIQCQVDSQVTMMFWYRQQPGQSLTLIATANQGSEATYESGFVIDKFPISRPNLTFSTLTVSNMSPEDSSIYLCSIRQGTNEKLFFGSGTQLSVL.

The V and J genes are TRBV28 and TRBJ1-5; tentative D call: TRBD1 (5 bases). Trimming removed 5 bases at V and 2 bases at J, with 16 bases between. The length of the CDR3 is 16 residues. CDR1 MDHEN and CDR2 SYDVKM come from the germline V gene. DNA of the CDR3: TGTGCCAGCAGTCTCAGGGTCAGGGTCCGCAATCAGCCCCAGCATTTT. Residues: CASSLRVRVRNQPQHF. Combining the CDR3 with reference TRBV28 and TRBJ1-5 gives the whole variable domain DVKVTQSSRYLVKRTGEKVFLECVQDMDHENMFWYRQDPGLGLRLIYFSYDVKMKEKGDIPEGYSVSREKKERFSLILESASTNQTSMYLCASSLRVRVRNQPQHFGDGTRLSIL.

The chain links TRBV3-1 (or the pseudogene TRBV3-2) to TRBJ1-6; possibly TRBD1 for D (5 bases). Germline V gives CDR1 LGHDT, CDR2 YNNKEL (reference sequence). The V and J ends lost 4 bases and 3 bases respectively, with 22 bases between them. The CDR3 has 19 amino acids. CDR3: CASSRSGTSKAVYNSPLHF. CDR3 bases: TGTGCCAGCAGCCGATCCGGGACCTCAAAAGCGGTCTATAATTCACCCCTCCACTTT.